The source of this TCR beta chain is a study of identical twins. This CDR3 region has 12 residues. Trimming removed 7 bases from V and 8 bases from J, with 14 bases in between. CDR1 and CDR2 (germline): SEHNR, FQNEAQ (reference sequence). Findings and caveats of the study: Beta out-of-frame twin sharing showed a weaker excess. For monozygotic twins, models underestimated out-of-frame TCR alpha sharing.

This clonotype has a count of ten or more. What it recognizes is unknown. TCRdb reanalysed the 5' RACE reads using MiXCR and keeps one entry per CDR3 protein. The sample yields about 240,000 distinct CDR3 sequences, over 9.5% seen once. The gene calls are TRBV7-9 and TRBJ1-1, with D perhaps TRBD1 (5 bases). Sequences were obtained from memory T cells sorted from blood. The sequence was obtained from a man aged 45 to 65 in good health. The CDR3 DNA reads TGTGCCAGCACCCCTGGGGCACCCGAAGCTTTCTTT. Its protein product is CASTPGAPEAFF. Complete variable domain (other parts from reference TRBV7-9 and TRBJ1-1): DTGVSQNPRHKITKRGQNVTFRCDPISEHNRLYWYRQTLGQGPEFLTYFQNEAQLEKSRLLSDRFSAERPKGSFSTLEIQRTEQGDSAMYLCASTPGAPEAFFGQGTRLTVV.